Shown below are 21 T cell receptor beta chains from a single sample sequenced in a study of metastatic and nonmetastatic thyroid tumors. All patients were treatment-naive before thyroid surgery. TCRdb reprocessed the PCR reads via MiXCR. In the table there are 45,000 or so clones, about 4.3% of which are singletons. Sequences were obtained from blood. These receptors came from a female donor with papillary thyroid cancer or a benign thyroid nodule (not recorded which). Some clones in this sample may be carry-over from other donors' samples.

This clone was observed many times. The CDR3 protein is CASTAVGISGNTIYF. DNA of the CDR3: TGTGCCAGCACCGCCGTAGGAATCTCTGGAAACACCATATATTTT. The chain carries TRBV3-1 and TRBJ1-3; D not certain. The CDR3 length is 15 residues. Trimming stripped 7 bases from V and 0 bases from J, with 13 bases between. Germline V lookup: CDR1 LGHDT, CDR2 YNNKEL (reference sequence).

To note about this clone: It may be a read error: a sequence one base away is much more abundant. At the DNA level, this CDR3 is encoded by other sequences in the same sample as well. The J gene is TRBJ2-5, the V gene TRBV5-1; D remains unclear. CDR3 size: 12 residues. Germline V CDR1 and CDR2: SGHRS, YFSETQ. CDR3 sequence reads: CASSRAQETQYF. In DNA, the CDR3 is TGCGCTAGCTCAAGAGCCCAAGAGACCCAGTACTTC.

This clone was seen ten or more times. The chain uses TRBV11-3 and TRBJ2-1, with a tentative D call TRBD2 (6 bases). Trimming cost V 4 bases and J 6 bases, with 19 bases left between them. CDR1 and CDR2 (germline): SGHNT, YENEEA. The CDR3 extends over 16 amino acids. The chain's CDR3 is CASSSLSSGFGNEQFF. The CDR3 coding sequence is TGTGCCAGCAGCTCTCTGTCCAGCGGGTTTGGCAATGAGCAGTTCTTC.

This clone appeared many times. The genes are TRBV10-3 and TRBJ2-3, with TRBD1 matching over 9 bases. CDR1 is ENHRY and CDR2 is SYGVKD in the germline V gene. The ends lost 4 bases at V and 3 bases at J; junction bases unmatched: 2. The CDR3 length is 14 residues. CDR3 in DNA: TGTGCCATCAGTGTACAGGGGGCAACAGATACGCAGTATTTT. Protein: CAISVQGATDTQYF.

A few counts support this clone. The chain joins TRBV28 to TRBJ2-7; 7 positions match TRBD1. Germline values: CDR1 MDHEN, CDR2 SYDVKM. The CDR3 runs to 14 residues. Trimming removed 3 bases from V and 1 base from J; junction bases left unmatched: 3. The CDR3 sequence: CASSLLTGSYEQYF. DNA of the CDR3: TGTGCCAGCAGTTTGTTGACAGGGTCCTACGAGCAGTACTTC.

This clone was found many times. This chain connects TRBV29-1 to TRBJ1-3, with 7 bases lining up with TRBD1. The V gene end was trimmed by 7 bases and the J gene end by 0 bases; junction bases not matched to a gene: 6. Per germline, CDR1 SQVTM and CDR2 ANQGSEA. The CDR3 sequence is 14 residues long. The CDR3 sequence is CSAKTGYSGNTIYF. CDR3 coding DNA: TGCAGCGCCAAGACAGGGTACTCTGGAAACACCATATATTTT.

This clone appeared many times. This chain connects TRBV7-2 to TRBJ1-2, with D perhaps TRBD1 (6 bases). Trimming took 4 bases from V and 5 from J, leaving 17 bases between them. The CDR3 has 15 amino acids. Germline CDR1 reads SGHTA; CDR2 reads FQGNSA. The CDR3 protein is CASSYSRGGAYGYTF. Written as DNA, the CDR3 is TGTGCCAGCAGCTACTCTCGGGGGGGCGCATATGGCTACACCTTC.

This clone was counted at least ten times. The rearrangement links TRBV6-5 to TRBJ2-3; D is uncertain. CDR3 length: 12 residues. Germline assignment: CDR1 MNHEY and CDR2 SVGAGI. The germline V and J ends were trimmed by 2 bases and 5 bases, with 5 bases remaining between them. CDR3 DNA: TGTGCCAGCAGTTACGGGTTAGATACGCAGTATTTT. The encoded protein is CASSYGLDTQYF.

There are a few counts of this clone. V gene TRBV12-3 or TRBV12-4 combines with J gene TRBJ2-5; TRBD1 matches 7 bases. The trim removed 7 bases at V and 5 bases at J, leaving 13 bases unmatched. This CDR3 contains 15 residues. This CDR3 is CASIPPGQCSETQYF. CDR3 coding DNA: TGTGCCAGCATTCCACCGGGACAGTGTTCCGAGACCCAGTACTTC.

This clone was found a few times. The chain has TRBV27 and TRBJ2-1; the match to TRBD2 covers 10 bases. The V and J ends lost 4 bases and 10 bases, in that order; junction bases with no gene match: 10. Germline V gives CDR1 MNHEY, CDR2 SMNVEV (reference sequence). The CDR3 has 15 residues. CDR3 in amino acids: CASSWGLAFQGEQFF. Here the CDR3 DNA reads TGTGCCAGCAGTTGGGGACTAGCGTTTCAGGGGGAGCAGTTCTTC.

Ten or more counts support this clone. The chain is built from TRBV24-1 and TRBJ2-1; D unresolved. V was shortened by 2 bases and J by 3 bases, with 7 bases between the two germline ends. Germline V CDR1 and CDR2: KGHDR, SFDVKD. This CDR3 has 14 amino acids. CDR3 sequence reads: CATSDWLDYNEQFF. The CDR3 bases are TGTGCCACCAGTGATTGGTTAGACTACAATGAGCAGTTCTTC.

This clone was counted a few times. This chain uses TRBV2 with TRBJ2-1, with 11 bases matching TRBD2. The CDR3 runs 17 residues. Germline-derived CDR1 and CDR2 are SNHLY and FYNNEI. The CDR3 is CATFRGGLAVSYNEQFF. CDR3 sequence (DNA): TGTGCTACCTTCAGGGGGGGACTAGCGGTCTCCTACAATGAGCAGTTCTTC.

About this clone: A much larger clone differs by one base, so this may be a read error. CDR3 sequence reads: CASSSYIDQPQHF. CDR3 DNA: TGTGCCAGCAGCTCCTACATTGATCAGCCCCAGCATTTT. This sequence joins TRBV7-2 and TRBJ1-5; D is uncertain. CDR1 is SGHTA, CDR2 FQGNSA, per germline. Between the trimmed V and J ends, which lost 4 bases and 5 bases, there was a span of 9 bases. This CDR3 contains 13 residues.

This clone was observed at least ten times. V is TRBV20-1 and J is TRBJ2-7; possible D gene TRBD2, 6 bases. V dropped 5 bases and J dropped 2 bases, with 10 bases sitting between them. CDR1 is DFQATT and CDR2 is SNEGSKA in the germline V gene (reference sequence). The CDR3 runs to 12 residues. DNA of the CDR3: TGCAGTGCTCAACTAGCTACCTACGAGCAGTACTTC. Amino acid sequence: CSAQLATYEQYF.

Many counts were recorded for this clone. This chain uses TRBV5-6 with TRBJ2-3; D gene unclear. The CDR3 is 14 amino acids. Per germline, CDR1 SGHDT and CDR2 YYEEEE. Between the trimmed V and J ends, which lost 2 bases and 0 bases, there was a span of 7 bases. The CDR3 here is CASSFAASTDTQYF. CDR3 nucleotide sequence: TGTGCCAGCAGCTTTGCGGCAAGCACAGATACGCAGTATTTT.

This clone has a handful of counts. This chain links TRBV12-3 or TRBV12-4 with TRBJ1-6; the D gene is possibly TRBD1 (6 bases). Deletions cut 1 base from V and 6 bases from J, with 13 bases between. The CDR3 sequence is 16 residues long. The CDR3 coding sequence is TGTGCCAGCAGTTTAGGAGGGACACCTGTTAATTCACCCCTCCACTTT. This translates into CASSLGGTPVNSPLHF.

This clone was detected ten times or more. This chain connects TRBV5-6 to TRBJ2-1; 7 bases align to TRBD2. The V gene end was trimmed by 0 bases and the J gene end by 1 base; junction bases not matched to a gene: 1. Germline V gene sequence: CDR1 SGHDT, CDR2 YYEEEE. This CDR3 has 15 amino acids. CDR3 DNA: TGTGCCAGCAGCTTGGGTAGCGGGTCCTACAATGAGCAGTTCTTC. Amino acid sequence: CASSLGSGSYNEQFF.

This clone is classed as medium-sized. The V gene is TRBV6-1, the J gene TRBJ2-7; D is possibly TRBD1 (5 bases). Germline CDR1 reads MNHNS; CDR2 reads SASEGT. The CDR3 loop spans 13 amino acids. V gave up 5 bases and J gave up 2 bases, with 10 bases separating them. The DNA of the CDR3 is TGTGCCAGCAGTAGGGGCCAAACCTACGAGCAGTACTTC. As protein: CASSRGQTYEQYF.

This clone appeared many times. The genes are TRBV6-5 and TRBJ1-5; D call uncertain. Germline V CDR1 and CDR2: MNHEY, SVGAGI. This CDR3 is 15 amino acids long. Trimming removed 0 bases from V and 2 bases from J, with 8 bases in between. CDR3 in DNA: TGTGCCAGCAGTTACTCGATCCAGGGCAATCAGCCCCAGCATTTT. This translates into CASSYSIQGNQPQHF.

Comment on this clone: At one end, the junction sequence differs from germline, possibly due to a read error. Here the CDR3 reads CASSNRDKGNYGYTF. The CDR3, as DNA: TGTGCCAGCAGTAACCGGGACAAAGGCAACTATGGCTACACTTTC. This chain connects TRBV12-3 or TRBV12-4 to TRBJ1-2, with a weak D call TRBD1 (6 bases). The CDR3 runs 15 residues.

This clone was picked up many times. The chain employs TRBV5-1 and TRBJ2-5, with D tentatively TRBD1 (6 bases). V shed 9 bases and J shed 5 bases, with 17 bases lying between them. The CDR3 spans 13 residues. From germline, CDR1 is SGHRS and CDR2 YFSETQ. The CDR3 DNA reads TGCGCCACTAGAATGGACAGACTGGAGACCCAGTACTTC. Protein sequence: CATRMDRLETQYF.